The present TCR beta chain was sequenced within a study of human T cells and chemical hapten exposure. Across the whole study: Patients having alopecia areata, totalis or universalis were mostly female.

Study-wide findings and caveats: Expanded TCR counts at PT1 were positively correlated with the patch test score.

Trimming stripped 5 bases from V and 5 bases from J, with 9 bases between. Germline V lookup: CDR1 SEHNR, CDR2 FQNEAQ (reference sequence). The CDR3 consists of 12 residues. TCRdb passed the RACE reads through MiXCR, listing each CDR3 protein once. The sample has roughly 260,000 distinct CDR3 sequences, 7.5% to 9% seen once. A word on this clonotype: What it binds is unknown.

Described time point: pre-sensitization, week 0. Specified treatment: therapeutic diphenylcyclopropenone sensitization with weekly scalp DPC. Total RNA was isolated from whole blood that had not been fractionated. The specimen was whole blood, collected in connection with sensitization to the hapten diphenylcyclopropenone (DPC). V and J are TRBV7-9 and TRBJ1-1; D unresolved. The receptor's source is a woman between 40 and 50 years old with alopecia areata. Some clones in this sample may be carry-over from other donors' samples. The CDR3 nucleotides read TGTGCCAGCAGCCAGCCGGGAACTGAAGCTTTCTTT. The encoded protein is CASSQPGTEAFF.